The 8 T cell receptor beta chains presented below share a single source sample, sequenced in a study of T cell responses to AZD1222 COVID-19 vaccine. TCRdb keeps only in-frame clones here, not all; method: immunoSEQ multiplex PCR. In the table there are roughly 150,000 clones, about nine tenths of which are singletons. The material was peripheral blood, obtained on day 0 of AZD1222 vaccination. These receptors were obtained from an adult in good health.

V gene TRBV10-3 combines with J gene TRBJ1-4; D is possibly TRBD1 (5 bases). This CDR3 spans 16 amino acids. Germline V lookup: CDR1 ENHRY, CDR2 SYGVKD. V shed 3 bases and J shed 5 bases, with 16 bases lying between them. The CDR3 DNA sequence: TGTGCCATCAGTGAAGCCCCCGGGACCCGAAATGAAAAACTGTTTTTT. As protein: CAISEAPGTRNEKLFF.

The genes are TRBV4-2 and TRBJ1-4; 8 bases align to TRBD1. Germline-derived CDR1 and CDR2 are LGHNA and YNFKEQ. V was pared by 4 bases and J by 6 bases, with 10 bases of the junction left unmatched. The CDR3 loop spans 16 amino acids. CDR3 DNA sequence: TGTGCCAGCAGCCGTCCTCAGGGGGCAGGAGATGAAAAACTGTTTTTT. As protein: CASSRPQGAGDEKLFF.

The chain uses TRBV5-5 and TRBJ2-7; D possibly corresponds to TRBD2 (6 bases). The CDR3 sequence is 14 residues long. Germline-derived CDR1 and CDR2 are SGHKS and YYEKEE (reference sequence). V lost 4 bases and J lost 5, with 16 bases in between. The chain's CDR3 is CASSQTGAVNEQYF. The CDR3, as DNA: TGTGCCAGCAGCCAGACGGGAGCCGTTAACGAGCAGTACTTC.

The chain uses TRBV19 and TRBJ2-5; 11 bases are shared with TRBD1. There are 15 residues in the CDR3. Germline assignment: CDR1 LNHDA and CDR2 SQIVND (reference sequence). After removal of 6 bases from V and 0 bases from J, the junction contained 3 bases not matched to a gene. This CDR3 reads CASSGTGGYQETQYF. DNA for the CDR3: TGTGCCAGTAGCGGGACAGGGGGTTACCAAGAGACCCAGTACTTC.

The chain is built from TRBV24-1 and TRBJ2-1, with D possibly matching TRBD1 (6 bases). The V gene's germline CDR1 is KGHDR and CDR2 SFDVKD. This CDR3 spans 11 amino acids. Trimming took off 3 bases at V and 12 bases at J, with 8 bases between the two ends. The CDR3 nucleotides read TGTGCCACCAGTGATGGGGGCTGGCAGTTCTTC. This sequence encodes CATSDGGWQFF.

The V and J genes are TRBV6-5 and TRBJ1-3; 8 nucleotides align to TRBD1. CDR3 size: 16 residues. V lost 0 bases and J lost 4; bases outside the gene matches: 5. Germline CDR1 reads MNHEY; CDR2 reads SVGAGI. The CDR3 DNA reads TGTGCCAGCAGTTACTCTCAGGGGGCGAGCGGAAACACCATATATTTT. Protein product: CASSYSQGASGNTIYF.

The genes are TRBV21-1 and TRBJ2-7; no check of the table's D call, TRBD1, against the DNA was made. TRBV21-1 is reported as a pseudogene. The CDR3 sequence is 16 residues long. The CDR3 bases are TGTGCCAGCAGCTTAAAAGAGGGGACAGGTCCCTACGAGCAGTACTTC. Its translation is CASSLKEGTGPYEQYF.

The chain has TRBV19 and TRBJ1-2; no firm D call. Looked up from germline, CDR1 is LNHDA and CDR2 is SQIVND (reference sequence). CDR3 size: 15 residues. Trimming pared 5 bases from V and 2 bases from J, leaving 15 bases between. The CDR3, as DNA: TGTGCCAGTAGTCCTCCCAACAGACTCAACTATGGCTACACCTTC. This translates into CASSPPNRLNYGYTF. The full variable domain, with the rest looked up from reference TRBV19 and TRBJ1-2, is DGGITQSPKYLFRKEGQNVTLSCEQNLNHDAMYWYRQDPGQGLRLIYYSQIVNDFQKGDIAEGYSVSREKKESFPLTVTSAQKNPTAFYLCASSPPNRLNYGYTFGSGTRLTVV.